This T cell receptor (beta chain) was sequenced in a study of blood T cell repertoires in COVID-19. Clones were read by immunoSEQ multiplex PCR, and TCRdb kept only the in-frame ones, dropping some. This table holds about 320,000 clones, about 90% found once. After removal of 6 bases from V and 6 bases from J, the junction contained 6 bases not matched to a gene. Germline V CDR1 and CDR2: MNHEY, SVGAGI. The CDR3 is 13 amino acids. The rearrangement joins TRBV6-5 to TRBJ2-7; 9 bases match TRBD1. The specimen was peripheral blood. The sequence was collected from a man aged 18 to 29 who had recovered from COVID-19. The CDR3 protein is CASRSTGGGEQYF. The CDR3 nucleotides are TGTGCCAGCAGGTCAACAGGGGGCGGCGAGCAGTACTTC.